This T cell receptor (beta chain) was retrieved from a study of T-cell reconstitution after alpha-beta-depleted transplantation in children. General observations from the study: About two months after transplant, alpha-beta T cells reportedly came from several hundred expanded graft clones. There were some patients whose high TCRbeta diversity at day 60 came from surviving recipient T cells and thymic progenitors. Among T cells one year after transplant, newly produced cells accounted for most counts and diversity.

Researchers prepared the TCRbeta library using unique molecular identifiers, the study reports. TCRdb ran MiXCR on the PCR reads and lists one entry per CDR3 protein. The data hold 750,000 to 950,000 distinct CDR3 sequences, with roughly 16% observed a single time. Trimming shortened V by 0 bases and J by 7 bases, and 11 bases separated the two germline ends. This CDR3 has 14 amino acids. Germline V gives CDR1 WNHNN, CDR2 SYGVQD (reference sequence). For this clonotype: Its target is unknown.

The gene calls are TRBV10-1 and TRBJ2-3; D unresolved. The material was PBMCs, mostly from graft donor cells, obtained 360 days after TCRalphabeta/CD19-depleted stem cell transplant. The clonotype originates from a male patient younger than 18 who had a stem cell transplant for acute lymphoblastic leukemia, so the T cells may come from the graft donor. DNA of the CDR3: TGCGCCAGCAGTGAGTCGCGACGCCCGAATACGCAGTATTTT. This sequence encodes CASSESRRPNTQYF.